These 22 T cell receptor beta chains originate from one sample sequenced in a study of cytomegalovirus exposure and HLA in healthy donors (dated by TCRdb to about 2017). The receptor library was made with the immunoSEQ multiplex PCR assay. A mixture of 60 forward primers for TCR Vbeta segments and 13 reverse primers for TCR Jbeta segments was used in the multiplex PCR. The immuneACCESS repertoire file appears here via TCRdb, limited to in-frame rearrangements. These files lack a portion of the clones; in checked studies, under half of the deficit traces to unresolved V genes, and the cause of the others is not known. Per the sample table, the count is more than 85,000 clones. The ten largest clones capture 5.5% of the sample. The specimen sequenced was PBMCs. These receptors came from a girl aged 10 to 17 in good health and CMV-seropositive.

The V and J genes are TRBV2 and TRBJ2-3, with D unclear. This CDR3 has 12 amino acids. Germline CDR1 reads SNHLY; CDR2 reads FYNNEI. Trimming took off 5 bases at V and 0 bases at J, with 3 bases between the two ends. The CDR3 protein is CASSLSTDTQYF. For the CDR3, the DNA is TGTGCCAGCAGTCTTAGCACAGATACGCAGTATTTT. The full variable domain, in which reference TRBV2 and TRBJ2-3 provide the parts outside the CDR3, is EPEVTQTPSHQVTQMGQEVILRCVPISNHLYFYWYRQILGQKVEFLVSFYNNEISEKSEIFDDQFSVERPDGSNFTLKIRSTKLEDSAMYFCASSLSTDTQYFGPGTRLTVL.

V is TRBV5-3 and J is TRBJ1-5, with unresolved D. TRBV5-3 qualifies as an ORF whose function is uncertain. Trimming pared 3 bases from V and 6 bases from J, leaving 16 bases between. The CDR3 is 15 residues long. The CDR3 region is CARSSSPLLTQPQHF. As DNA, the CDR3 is TGTGCCAGAAGCTCCTCTCCTCTACTCACTCAGCCCCAGCATTTT.

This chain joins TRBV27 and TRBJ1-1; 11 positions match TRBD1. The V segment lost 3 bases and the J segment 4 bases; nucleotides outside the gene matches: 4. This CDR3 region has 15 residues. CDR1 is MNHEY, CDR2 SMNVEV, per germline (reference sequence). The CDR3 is CASSFRGTGGTEAFF. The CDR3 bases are TGTGCCAGCAGTTTTCGCGGGACAGGGGGCACTGAAGCTTTCTTT.

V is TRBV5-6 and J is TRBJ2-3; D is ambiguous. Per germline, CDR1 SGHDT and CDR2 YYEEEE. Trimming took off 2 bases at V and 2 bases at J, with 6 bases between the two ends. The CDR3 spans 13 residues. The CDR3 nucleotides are TGTGCCAGCAGCTTCAGCGACACAGATACGCAGTATTTT. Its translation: CASSFSDTDTQYF.

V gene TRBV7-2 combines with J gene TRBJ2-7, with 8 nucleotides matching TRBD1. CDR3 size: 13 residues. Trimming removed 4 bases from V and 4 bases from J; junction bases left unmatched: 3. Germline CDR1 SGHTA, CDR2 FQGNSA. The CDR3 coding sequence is TGTGCCAGCAGCTACAACAGGGGGTACGAGCAGTACGTC. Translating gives CASSYNRGYEQYV.

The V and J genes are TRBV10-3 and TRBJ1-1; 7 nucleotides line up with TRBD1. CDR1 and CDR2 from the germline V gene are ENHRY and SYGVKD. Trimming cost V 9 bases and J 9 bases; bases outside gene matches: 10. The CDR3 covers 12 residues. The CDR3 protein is CAISGQSTQAFF. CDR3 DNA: TGTGCCATTTCGGGACAGTCAACACAAGCTTTCTTT.

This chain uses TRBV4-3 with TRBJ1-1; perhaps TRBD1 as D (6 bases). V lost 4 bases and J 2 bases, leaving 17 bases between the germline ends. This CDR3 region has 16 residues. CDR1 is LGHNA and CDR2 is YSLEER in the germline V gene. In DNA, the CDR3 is TGCGCCAGCAGCCCTGACAGGAAGGGGATTAACACTGAAGCTTTCTTT. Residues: CASSPDRKGINTEAFF.

CDR3 DNA sequence: TGCGCCAGCAGGAGAACCGGGACAGTGAACACTGAAGCTTTCTTT. Translating gives CASRRTGTVNTEAFF. V and J are TRBV5-1 and TRBJ1-1, with 7 positions matching TRBD1. The CDR3 loop spans 15 amino acids. Per germline, CDR1 SGHRS and CDR2 YFSETQ. The V segment lost 5 bases and the J segment 0 bases; nucleotides outside the gene matches: 7.

For the CDR3, the DNA is TGTGCCAGCAGCTTAGCGAGTGGACAGACTGAAGCTTTCTTT. Translated: CASSLASGQTEAFF. The chain carries TRBV7-9 and TRBJ1-1, with D possibly TRBD1 on 6 matching bases. CDR1 is SEHNR and CDR2 is FQNEAQ in the germline V gene (reference sequence). The CDR3 runs to 14 residues. The V end was cut by 0 bases, the J end by 5 bases, with 10 bases between.

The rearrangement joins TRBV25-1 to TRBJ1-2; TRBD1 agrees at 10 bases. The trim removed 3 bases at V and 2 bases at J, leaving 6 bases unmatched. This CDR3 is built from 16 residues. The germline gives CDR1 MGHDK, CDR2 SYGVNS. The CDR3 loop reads CASSEGTGDENYGYTF. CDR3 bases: TGTGCCAGCAGTGAGGGGACAGGGGATGAAAACTATGGCTACACCTTC.

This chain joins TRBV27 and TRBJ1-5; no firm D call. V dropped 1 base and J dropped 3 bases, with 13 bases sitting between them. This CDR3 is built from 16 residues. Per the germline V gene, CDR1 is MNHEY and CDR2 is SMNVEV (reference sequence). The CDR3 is CASSLFGVGSNQPQHF. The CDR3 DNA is TGTGCCAGCAGTTTATTCGGGGTCGGATCCAATCAGCCCCAGCATTTT.

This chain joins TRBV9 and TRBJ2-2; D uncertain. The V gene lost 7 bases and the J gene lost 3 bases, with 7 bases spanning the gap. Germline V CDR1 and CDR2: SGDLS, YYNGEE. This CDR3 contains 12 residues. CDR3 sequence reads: CASRGDTGELFF. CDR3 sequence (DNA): TGTGCCAGCCGTGGAGACACCGGGGAGCTGTTTTTT.

CDR3 DNA: TGTGCCATCAGTGAAGGGGCAGGAGATACGCAGTATTTT. Encoded protein: CAISEGAGDTQYF. V and J are TRBV10-3 and TRBJ2-3, with a possible D match to TRBD1 (5 bases). Germline values: CDR1 ENHRY, CDR2 SYGVKD. V dropped 3 bases and J dropped 5 bases, with 9 bases sitting between them. The CDR3 loop spans 13 amino acids.

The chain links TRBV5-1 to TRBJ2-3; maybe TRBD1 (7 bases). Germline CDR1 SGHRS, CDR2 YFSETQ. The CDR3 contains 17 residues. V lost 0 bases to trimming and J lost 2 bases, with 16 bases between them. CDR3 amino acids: CASSLDQGGSPTDTQYF. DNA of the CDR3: TGCGCCAGCAGCTTGGATCAGGGGGGAAGTCCCACAGATACGCAGTATTTT. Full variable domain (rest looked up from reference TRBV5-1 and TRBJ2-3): KAGVTQTPRYLIKTRGQQVTLSCSPISGHRSVSWYQQTPGQGLQFLFEYFSETQRNKGNFPGRFSGRQFSNSRSEMNVSTLELGDSALYLCASSLDQGGSPTDTQYFGPGTRLTVL.

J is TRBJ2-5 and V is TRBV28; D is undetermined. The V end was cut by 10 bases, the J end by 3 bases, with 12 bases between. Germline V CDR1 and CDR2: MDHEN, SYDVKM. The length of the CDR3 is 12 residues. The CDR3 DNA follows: TGTGCCACCGAGTCAGGCGAAGAGACCCAGTACTTC. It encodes CATESGEETQYF.

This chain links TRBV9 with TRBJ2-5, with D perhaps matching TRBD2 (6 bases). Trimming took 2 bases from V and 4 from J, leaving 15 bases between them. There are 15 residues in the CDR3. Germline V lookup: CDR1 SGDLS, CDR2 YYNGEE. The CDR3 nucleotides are TGTGCCAGCAGCGTCGGGACTCATTTCGGAGAGACCCAGTACTTC. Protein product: CASSVGTHFGETQYF.

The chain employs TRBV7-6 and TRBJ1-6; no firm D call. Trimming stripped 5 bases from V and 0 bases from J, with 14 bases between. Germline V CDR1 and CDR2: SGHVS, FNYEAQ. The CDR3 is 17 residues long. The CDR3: CASSPTALSSYNSPLHF. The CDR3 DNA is TGTGCCAGCAGCCCAACCGCGTTGAGCTCCTATAATTCACCCCTCCACTTT.

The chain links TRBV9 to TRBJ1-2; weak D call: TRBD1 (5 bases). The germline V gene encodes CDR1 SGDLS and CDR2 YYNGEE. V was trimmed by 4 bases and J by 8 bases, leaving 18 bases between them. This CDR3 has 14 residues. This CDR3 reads CASSPRTSSEGYTF. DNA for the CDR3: TGTGCCAGCAGCCCGCGGACATCCTCGGAGGGCTACACCTTC.

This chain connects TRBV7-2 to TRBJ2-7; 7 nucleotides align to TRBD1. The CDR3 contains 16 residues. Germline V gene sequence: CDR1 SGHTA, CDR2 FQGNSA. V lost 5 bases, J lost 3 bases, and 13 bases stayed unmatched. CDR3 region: CASSPPYGRGYYEQYF. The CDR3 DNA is TGTGCCAGCAGCCCGCCCTATGGCAGGGGGTACTACGAGCAGTACTTC.

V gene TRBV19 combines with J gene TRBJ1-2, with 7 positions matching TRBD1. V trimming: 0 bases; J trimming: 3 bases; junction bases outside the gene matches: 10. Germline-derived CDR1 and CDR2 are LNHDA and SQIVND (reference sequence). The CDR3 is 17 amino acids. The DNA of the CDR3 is TGTGCCAGTAGTATAGATCACCCGACAGGGAGTTACTATGGCTACACCTTC. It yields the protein CASSIDHPTGSYYGYTF.

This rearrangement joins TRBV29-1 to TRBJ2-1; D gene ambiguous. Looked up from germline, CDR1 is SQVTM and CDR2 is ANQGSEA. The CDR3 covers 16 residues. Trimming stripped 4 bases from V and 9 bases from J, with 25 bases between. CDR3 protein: CSVVFRLWRLMGEQFF. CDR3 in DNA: TGCAGCGTTGTGTTTCGGCTTTGGCGGCTCATGGGTGAGCAGTTCTTC.

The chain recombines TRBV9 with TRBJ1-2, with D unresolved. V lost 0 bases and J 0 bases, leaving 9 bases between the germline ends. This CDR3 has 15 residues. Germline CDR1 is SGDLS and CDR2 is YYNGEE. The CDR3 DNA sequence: TGTGCCAGCAGCGTAGCCCCGGGGACTAACTATGGCTACACCTTC. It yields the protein CASSVAPGTNYGYTF.